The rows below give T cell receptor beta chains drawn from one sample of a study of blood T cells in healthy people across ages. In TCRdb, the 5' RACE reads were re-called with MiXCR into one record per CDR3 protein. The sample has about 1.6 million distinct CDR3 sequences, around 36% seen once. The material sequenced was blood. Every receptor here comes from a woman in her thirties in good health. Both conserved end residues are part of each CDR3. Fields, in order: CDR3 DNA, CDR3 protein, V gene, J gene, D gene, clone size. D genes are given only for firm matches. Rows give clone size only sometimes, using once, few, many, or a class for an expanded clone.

TGTGCCAGCAGTGAAGCTTTAAGCAGGAACTATGGCTACACCTTC	CASSEALSRNYGYTF	TRBV6-1	TRBJ1-2	.	.
TGTGCCAGCAGCTCTCCGCGGGGGGTGAACACTGAAGCTTTCTTT	CASSSPRGVNTEAFF	TRBV7-3	TRBJ1-1	.	.
TGCGCCAGCAGCTTAACGGAATTTGAAGGATCACCCCTCCACTTT	CASSLTEFEGSPLHF	TRBV5-1	TRBJ1-6	.	few
TGTGCCAGCAGTTTAGGACAGGGAGGAGGGCTCGAGCAGTACTTC	CASSLGQGGGLEQYF	TRBV12-3/TRBV12-4	TRBJ2-7	.	.
TGCAGTGCTAGAGTTACAGGGACAGACTATGGCTACACCTTC	CSARVTGTDYGYTF	TRBV20-1	TRBJ1-2	TRBD1	.
TGTGCCAGCAGCTTAGGAGGACTAGTCCTCAACGAGCAGTACTTC	CASSLGGLVLNEQYF	TRBV7-2	TRBJ2-7	TRBD2	few
TGCAGCGTTGAGGGGACAGGGAGGTCCCTCTCCTACGAGCAGTACTTC	CSVEGTGRSLSYEQYF	TRBV29-1	TRBJ2-7	TRBD1	many
TGTGCCAGCAGGACCGGTTATTCACCCCTCCACTTT	CASRTGYSPLHF	TRBV2	TRBJ1-6	.	few
TGTGCCAGCAGTGAAGACGTAACCTACGAGCAGTACTTC	CASSEDVTYEQYF	TRBV6-1	TRBJ2-7	.	.
TGTGCCACCAGTGATGAGAACACCGGGGAGCTGTTTTTT	CATSDENTGELFF	TRBV24-1	TRBJ2-2	.	.
TGTGCCAGCAAGAGACGACAGTCCTACGAGCAGTACTTC	CASKRRQSYEQYF	TRBV2	TRBJ2-7	.	.
TGCAGTGCTAGAAACCCTCTTCTGGTGACAAGTACTACAATGAAGCAGTTCTTC	CSARNPLLVTSTTMKQFF	TRBV20-1	TRBJ2-1	.	few
TGTGCCAGCAGTGTTGGACTATCCGAGGCGGATACGCAGTATTTT	CASSVGLSEADTQYF	TRBV9	TRBJ2-3	.	.
TGCAGTGCTAGGGAGGCGGGTCGGGGGGACACTGAAGCTTTCTTT	CSAREAGRGDTEAFF	TRBV20-1	TRBJ1-1	.	many
TGTGCCAGCAGATTAGGGACAGGTGATACGCAGTATTTT	CASRLGTGDTQYF	TRBV25-1	TRBJ2-3	TRBD1	.
TGTGCCAGCAGGCAGGGGGCTATAAACACTGAAGCTTTCTTT	CASRQGAINTEAFF	TRBV27	TRBJ1-1	TRBD1	.
TGTGCCAGCAGTCGTTATTCTAGCGGGGGGGCCAGGTTCTACGAGCAGTACTTC	CASSRYSSGGARFYEQYF	TRBV2	TRBJ2-7	TRBD2	.
TGTGCCAGCAGCCAAGAAAAGGACGGGGGGGTTCTCACCTACGAGCAGTACTTC	CASSQEKDGGVLTYEQYF	TRBV3-1	TRBJ2-7	TRBD2	.
TGTGCCACCAGCAGGGGTGGGCCCGAGGCGACCCAGTACTTC	CATSRGGPEATQYF	TRBV15	TRBJ2-5	.	many
TGCAGCGTATCCTATCGTAATTCACCCCTCCACTTT	CSVSYRNSPLHF	TRBV29-1	TRBJ1-6	.	.